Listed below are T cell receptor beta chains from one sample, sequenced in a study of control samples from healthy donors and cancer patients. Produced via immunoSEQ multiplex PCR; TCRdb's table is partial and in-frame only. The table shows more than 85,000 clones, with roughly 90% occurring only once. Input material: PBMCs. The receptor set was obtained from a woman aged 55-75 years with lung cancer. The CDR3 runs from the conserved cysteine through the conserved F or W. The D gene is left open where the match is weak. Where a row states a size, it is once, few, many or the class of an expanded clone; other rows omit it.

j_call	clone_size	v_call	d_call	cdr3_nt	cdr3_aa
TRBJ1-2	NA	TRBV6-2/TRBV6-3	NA	TGTGCCAGCAGTCTACAGGGTCCCAGCGGCTACACCTTC	CASSLQGPSGYTF
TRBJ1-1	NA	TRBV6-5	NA	TGTGCCACCCTAAGCGGATACGCCCGAGCTTTCTTT	CATLSGYARAFF
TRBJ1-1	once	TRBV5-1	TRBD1	TGCGCCAGCAGCTTTCTGGGACAGGGAGCGAACACTGAAGCTTTCTTT	CASSFLGQGANTEAFF
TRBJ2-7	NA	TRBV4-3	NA	TGCGCCAGCAGCCAAGATTGGGTGATCTCCTACGAGCAGTACTTC	CASSQDWVISYEQYF
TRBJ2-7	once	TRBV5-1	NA	TGCGCCAGCTCACAAGGACGGTCAAGTCTATGGCAGTACTTC	CASSQGRSSLWQYF
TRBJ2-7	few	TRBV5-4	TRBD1	TGTGCCAGCAGCTTGCAGACAGGGAAGCCCTACGAGCAGTACTTC	CASSLQTGKPYEQYF
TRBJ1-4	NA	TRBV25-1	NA	TGTGCCAGCAGCATTAATAGTCCAGGGGAAAAACTGTTTTTT	CASSINSPGEKLFF
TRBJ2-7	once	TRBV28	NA	TGTGCCAGCAGTCTAGATGGGGGACCGGGTGAGCAGTACTTC	CASSLDGGPGEQYF
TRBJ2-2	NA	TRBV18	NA	TGTGCCAGCTCACCTAGTAACACCGGGGAGCTGTTTTTT	CASSPSNTGELFF
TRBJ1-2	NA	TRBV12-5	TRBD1	TGTGCTAGTGGTTTGCTCACAGGGGGCGGTCGTGGCTACACCTTC	CASGLLTGGGRGYTF
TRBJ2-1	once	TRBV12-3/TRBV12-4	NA	TGTGCCAGCAGCATGACTAGTTGGGAGCAGTTCTTC	CASSMTSWEQFF
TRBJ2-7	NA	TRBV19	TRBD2	TGTGCCAGCCAAACTAGCGGGGGGGCCTACGAGCAGTACTTC	CASQTSGGAYEQYF
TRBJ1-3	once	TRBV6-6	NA	TGTGCCAGCAGCCCAGGGTTTGGAAACACCATATATTTT	CASSPGFGNTIYF
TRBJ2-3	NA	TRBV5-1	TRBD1	TGCGCCAGCAGCACAACAGGGGATTCTTACACAGATACGCAGTATTTT	CASSTTGDSYTDTQYF
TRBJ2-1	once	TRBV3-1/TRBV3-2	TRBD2	TGTGCCAGCAGCCACGGCGGGGGGGCCTACAATGAGCAGTTCTTC	CASSHGGGAYNEQFF
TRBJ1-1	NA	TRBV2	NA	TGTGCCAACGGGGCAGGCGGCTCTCAAGGCACTGAAGCTTTCTTT	CANGAGGSQGTEAFF
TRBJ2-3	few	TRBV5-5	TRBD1	TGTGCCAGCAGCTGGGGACAGGGGACCCGCACAGATACGCAGTATTTT	CASSWGQGTRTDTQYF
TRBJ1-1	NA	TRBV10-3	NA	TGTGCCATCAGAGACTACACTGAAGCTTTCTTT	CAIRDYTEAFF
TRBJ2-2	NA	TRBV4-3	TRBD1	TGCGCCAGCAGCCGGGACAGGCAAAACACCGGGGAGCTGTTTTTT	CASSRDRQNTGELFF
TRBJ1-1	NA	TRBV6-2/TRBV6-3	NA	TGTGCCAGCAGCCAATCTATAGTGAGGGGTAACACTGAAGCTTTCTTT	CASSQSIVRGNTEAFF
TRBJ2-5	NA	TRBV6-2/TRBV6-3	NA	TGTGCCAGCAGTTACTCGGCACCCCAAGAGACCCAGTACTTC	CASSYSAPQETQYF
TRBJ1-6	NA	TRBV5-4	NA	TGTGCCAGCAGCTTGTCAGGGAATAATTCACCCCTCCACTTT	CASSLSGNNSPLHF
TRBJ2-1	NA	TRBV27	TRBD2	TGTGCCAGCAGGACTAGCGGGGGGACTGAGCAGTTCTTC	CASRTSGGTEQFF
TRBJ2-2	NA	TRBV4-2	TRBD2	TGTGCCAGCAGCCAGGGACTAGCGGGAGGCGGTGCCGGGGAGCTGTTTTTT	CASSQGLAGGGAGELFF